This passage covers 22 T cell receptor beta chains from one sample sequenced in a study of blood T cell repertoires in COVID-19. Assay used: immunoSEQ multiplex PCR; TCRdb lists only in-frame clones, some missing. The table includes some 300,000 clones, around 89% detected once. Sequencing input: peripheral blood. Receptors originate from a woman under 40 who had recovered from COVID-19.

The rearrangement joins TRBV25-1 to TRBJ2-2; D might be TRBD1 (5 bases). This CDR3 is 15 amino acids long. The V end lost 6 bases, the J end lost 0 bases, and 11 bases lay between the germline ends. Germline V gene data show CDR1 as MGHDK and CDR2 as SYGVNS. The DNA of the CDR3 is TGTGCCAGCAGATCGGACACCGCGAACACCGGGGAGCTGTTTTTT. Translated: CASRSDTANTGELFF.

This rearrangement joins TRBV9 to TRBJ2-3, with 10 nucleotides matching TRBD2. J was trimmed by 0 bases and V by 0 bases; bases with no gene match: 13. Germline-derived CDR1 and CDR2 are SGDLS and YYNGEE. The CDR3 spans 20 residues. The CDR3 nucleotides are TGTGCCAGCAGCGTAGCTACCCAAGCGGGGGGGCCAAGTAGCACAGATACGCAGTATTTT. Its protein is CASSVATQAGGPSSTDTQYF.

The rearrangement joins TRBV2 to TRBJ2-5; no reliable D call. The CDR3 consists of 14 residues. Trimming took off 4 bases at V and 1 base at J, with 10 bases between the two ends. Germline CDR1 is SNHLY and CDR2 is FYNNEI. The CDR3 coding sequence is TGTGCCAGCAGTGTTGGTAGCTCCCAAGAGACCCAGTACTTC. Amino acid sequence: CASSVGSSQETQYF.

The chain couples TRBV7-8 to TRBJ2-3; maybe TRBD1 (6 bases). The CDR3 is 18 amino acids. V was shortened by 5 bases and J by 2 bases, with 23 bases between the two germline ends. Germline V gene lookup returns CDR1 SGHVS and CDR2 FQNEAQ. CDR3 region: CASSLNPGEEEPTDTQYF. The DNA of the CDR3 is TGTGCCAGCAGCCTAAACCCAGGGGAAGAGGAACCCACAGATACGCAGTATTTT.

V is TRBV30 and J is TRBJ1-2; D is ambiguous. Trimming took off 1 base at V and 8 bases at J, with 17 bases between the two ends. The CDR3 extends over 14 amino acids. Per germline, CDR1 GTSNPN and CDR2 SVGIG (reference sequence). The CDR3 DNA is TGTGCCTGGAGTGGGACTTCCCTCGGCGGGGGCTACACCTTC. Encoded protein: CAWSGTSLGGGYTF.

V usage is TRBV5-6 and J usage is TRBJ1-2; D ambiguous. CDR1 SGHDT and CDR2 YYEEEE come from the germline V gene. The CDR3 loop spans 13 amino acids. V dropped 4 bases and J dropped 1 base, with 8 bases sitting between them. The CDR3 loop reads CASSPNFNYGYTF. CDR3 nucleotides: TGTGCCAGCAGCCCTAATTTTAACTATGGCTACACCTTC.

The chain links TRBV7-8 to TRBJ2-7; maybe TRBD2 (6 bases). The germline V gene has CDR1 SGHVS and CDR2 FQNEAQ. The CDR3 contains 15 residues. V was pared by 5 bases and J by 4 bases, with 18 bases between. Here the CDR3 reads CASSPGKAGRYEQYF. Written as DNA, the CDR3 is TGTGCCAGCAGCCCCGGTAAGGCGGGGCGGTACGAGCAGTACTTC.

The chain carries TRBV3-1 (or the pseudogene TRBV3-2) and TRBJ2-7; 9 nucleotides agree with TRBD1. The CDR3 is 13 amino acids. V was pared by 10 bases and J by 4 bases, with 8 bases of the junction left unmatched. The V gene's germline CDR1 is LGHDT and CDR2 YNNKEL (reference sequence). The CDR3 DNA sequence: TGTGCCACAAACCGGGACAGGGCTTACGAGCAGTACTTC. Translation gives CATNRDRAYEQYF.

The chain carries TRBV11-2 and TRBJ1-6, with D possibly TRBD1 on 5 matching bases. The CDR3 extends over 14 amino acids. The germline V and J ends were trimmed by 1 base and 8 bases, with 9 bases remaining between them. CDR1 and CDR2 from the germline V gene are SGHAT and FQNNGV. The CDR3 region has the DNA TGTGCCAGCAGCTTAGTGACAGCCCATTCACCCCTCCACTTT. Translating gives CASSLVTAHSPLHF.

The chain joins TRBV19 to TRBJ2-7; TRBD1 is a possible D gene (6 bases). The germline gives CDR1 LNHDA, CDR2 SQIVND (reference sequence). The CDR3 is made up of 13 amino acids. V dropped 6 bases and J dropped 2 bases, with 11 bases sitting between them. The CDR3 DNA reads as TGTGCCAGTAGGCGCAGGGGAACCTACGAGCAGTACTTC. Its translation: CASRRRGTYEQYF.

The chain carries TRBV9 and TRBJ2-7, with 10 bases aligning to TRBD2. The CDR3 has 14 amino acids. The junction had 5 bases not matched to a gene; V was cut back by 4 bases and J by 4 bases. CDR1 is SGDLS, CDR2 YYNGEE, per germline. CDR3 sequence: CASSSSGGLYEQYF. CDR3 in DNA: TGTGCCAGCAGCTCTAGCGGGGGTTTATACGAGCAGTACTTC.

V gene TRBV30 combines with J gene TRBJ1-6, with D uncertain. Per germline, CDR1 GTSNPN and CDR2 SVGIG (reference sequence). V was pared by 2 bases and J by 5 bases, with 7 bases between. The CDR3 is 13 amino acids. CDR3 protein: CAWSSGHNSPLHF. Written as DNA, the CDR3 is TGTGCCTGGAGTTCTGGCCATAATTCACCCCTCCACTTT.

This clone was observed many times. The chain uses TRBV5-1 and TRBJ2-2; TRBD1 matches 7 bases. J lost 3 bases, V lost 3 bases, and 14 bases had no gene match. The CDR3 consists of 18 residues. The germline V gene encodes CDR1 SGHRS and CDR2 YFSETQ. DNA of the CDR3: TGCGCCAGCAGCTGGAGACAGGGTTATATCGGCGACACCGGGGAGCTGTTTTTT. Its protein is CASSWRQGYIGDTGELFF.

The rearrangement joins TRBV27 to TRBJ1-5; 8 nucleotides match TRBD1. The germline CDR1 and CDR2 sequences are MNHEY and SMNVEV (reference sequence). The CDR3 contains 14 residues. V dropped 4 bases and J dropped 5; count of bases not matched to a gene: 4. The CDR3 DNA sequence: TGTGCCAGCAGTTCGGACAGGGCATATCAGCCCCAGCATTTT. As protein: CASSSDRAYQPQHF.

The J gene is TRBJ2-4, the V gene TRBV6-6; possibly TRBD2 for D (6 bases). Per the germline V gene, CDR1 is MNHNY and CDR2 is SVGAGI (reference sequence). The V end was cut by 2 bases, the J end by 0 bases, with 11 bases between. CDR3 length equals 16 residues. DNA for the CDR3: TGTGCCAGCAGTTACCGGACGGGACTAGCCAAAAACATTCAGTACTTC. This codes for CASSYRTGLAKNIQYF.

The chain employs TRBV7-6 and TRBJ2-6, with no clear D. Germline CDR1 is SGHVS and CDR2 is FNYEAQ. The V end was cut by 5 bases, the J end by 0 bases, with 8 bases between. This CDR3 has 15 residues. The CDR3 spells CASSPTASGANVLTF. As DNA, the CDR3 is TGTGCCAGCAGCCCAACAGCCTCTGGGGCCAACGTCCTGACTTTC.

The rearrangement uses TRBV15 and TRBJ2-1; D might be TRBD1 (6 bases). Germline-derived CDR1 and CDR2 are LNHNV and YYDKDF (reference sequence). V was cut by 1 base and J by 1 base, with 11 bases left in between. The CDR3 is made up of 16 amino acids. The DNA of the CDR3 is TGTGCCACCAGCAGAGGATTAGGGGGTTCCTACAATGAGCAGTTCTTC. Translated, it gives CATSRGLGGSYNEQFF. The whole variable domain, filled in from reference TRBV15 and TRBJ2-1, reads DAMVIQNPRYQVTQFGKPVTLSCSQTLNHNVMYWYQQKSSQAPKLLFHYYDKDFNNEADTPDNFQSRRPNTSFCFLDIRSPGLGDTAMYLCATSRGLGGSYNEQFFGPGTRLTVL.

DNA for the CDR3: TGTGCCAGCAGTTGGGCACACTATGGCTACACCTTC. Translation: CASSWAHYGYTF. This chain connects TRBV28 to TRBJ1-2, with D hard to call. The CDR3 length is 12 residues. V was pared by 4 bases and J by 3 bases, with 6 bases between. Germline V gene lookup returns CDR1 MDHEN and CDR2 SYDVKM.

The V and J genes are TRBV2 and TRBJ2-7; 9 nucleotides align to TRBD2. J lost 0 bases, V lost 4 bases, and 1 base had no gene match. Germline V CDR1 and CDR2: SNHLY, FYNNEI. The CDR3 extends over 14 amino acids. The CDR3 nucleotides read TGTGCCAGCAGTGGACTAGCGGACTCCTACGAGCAGTACTTC. Translation gives CASSGLADSYEQYF.

The V call is TRBV7-9, the J call TRBJ1-1; 9 bases are shared with TRBD1. CDR1 is SEHNR, CDR2 FQNEAQ, per germline (reference sequence). V dropped 6 bases and J dropped 2; count of bases not matched to a gene: 10. The CDR3 runs 16 residues. The CDR3: CASSKPGQGINTEAFF. The CDR3 region has the DNA TGTGCCAGCAGTAAACCGGGACAGGGTATAAACACTGAAGCTTTCTTT.

V and J are TRBV6-5 and TRBJ2-1; TRBD1 aligns across 9 bases. CDR3 size: 15 residues. After removal of 5 bases from V and 4 bases from J, the junction contained 6 bases not matched to a gene. Germline CDR1 MNHEY, CDR2 SVGAGI. The CDR3 bases are TGTGCCAGCAGTCGCCGGGACAGGGTATACAATGAGCAGTTCTTC. Amino acid sequence: CASSRRDRVYNEQFF.

As regards this clone: The junction does not match germline at one end; this may be a read error. The chain links TRBV7-3 to TRBJ2-7; TRBD1 aligns across 7 bases. The CDR3 contains 15 residues. The germline CDR1 and CDR2 sequences are SGHTA and FQGTGA. This chain's CDR3 is CASSVTGAPSYEQYF. CDR3 coding DNA: TGTGCCAGCAGCGTAACAGGGGCCCCTTCCTACGAGCAGTACTTC.